Listed below are T cell receptor beta chains from one sample, sequenced in a study of blood T cell repertoires in COVID-19. Clones were sequenced by immunoSEQ multiplex PCR, and TCRdb holds only the in-frame ones, with some missing. The table lists approximately 94,000 clones, roughly nine tenths of them singletons. Sequencing was carried out using peripheral blood. The receptors were sampled from a man in his fifties with active COVID-19. Each CDR3 is given with its conserved first and last residue. Each record gives: D gene, V gene, J gene, clone size, CDR3 protein, CDR3 DNA. A D gene is named only where the DNA matches it firmly. Expanded clones get a size class; other rows say once, few or many, or leave the size out.

>.|TRBV3-1/TRBV3-2|TRBJ1-2|.
CASSQDYARYGYTF
TGTGCCAGCAGCCAAGATTATGCTAGGTATGGCTACACCTTC
>.|TRBV3-1/TRBV3-2|TRBJ2-2|.
CASSQRTRPGELFF
TGTGCCAGCAGCCAGCGCACTAGACCCGGGGAGCTGTTTTTT
>TRBD1|TRBV19|TRBJ1-1|once
CASRGDRAGTEAFF
TGTGCCAGTAGGGGGGACAGGGCGGGCACTGAAGCTTTCTTT
>TRBD1|TRBV11-2|TRBJ2-2|.
CASSLVHRGVSPTGELFF
TGTGCCAGCAGCTTAGTTCACAGGGGCGTCTCGCCCACCGGGGAGCTGTTTTTT
>TRBD1|TRBV6-6|TRBJ1-5|.
CASSYNRGSNQPQHF
TGTGCCAGCAGTTACAACAGGGGAAGCAATCAGCCCCAGCATTTT
>.|TRBV7-2|TRBJ2-5|.
CASNTDTSRGETQYF
TGTGCCAGCAACACCGACACGTCGCGGGGAGAGACCCAGTACTTC
>TRBD1|TRBV25-1|TRBJ1-2|.
CASRPSRDRGRSNYGYTF
TGTGCCAGCAGGCCGTCCCGGGACAGGGGGCGAAGTAACTATGGCTACACCTTC
>TRBD1|TRBV27|TRBJ2-1|once
CASSKLGGAYNEQFF
TGTGCCAGCAGTAAGTTAGGGGGCGCCTACAATGAGCAGTTCTTC
>.|TRBV3-1/TRBV3-2|TRBJ1-1|.
CASSQDLGGGNLNAEAFF
TGTGCCAGCAGCCAAGATTTGGGCGGGGGCAACTTGAACGCTGAAGCTTTCTTT
>TRBD1|TRBV19|TRBJ2-3|.
CASSKRQGLDTQYF
TGTGCCAGTAGTAAGAGACAGGGTTTGGATACGCAGTATTTT
>.|TRBV10-3|TRBJ1-5|.
CAIKGDRSDQPQHF
TGTGCCATCAAAGGCGACAGGTCAGATCAGCCCCAGCATTTT
>TRBD1|TRBV3-1/TRBV3-2|TRBJ1-3|once
CASSHSPGGTGSGGNTIYF
TGTGCCAGCAGCCATTCCCCCGGCGGGACAGGGTCGGGTGGAAACACCATATATTTT
>TRBD1|TRBV7-2|TRBJ1-2|.
CASSYTGQGYGKGYGYTF
TGTGCCAGCAGCTATACAGGACAGGGCTATGGGAAGGGCTATGGCTACACCTTC
>.|TRBV3-1/TRBV3-2|TRBJ1-5|.
CASSQGTPEINQPQHF
TGTGCCAGCAGCCAAGGGACACCCGAGATTAATCAGCCCCAGCATTTT
>.|TRBV18|TRBJ1-1|.
CASSPKQGNTEAFF
TGTGCCAGCTCACCAAAACAGGGGAACACTGAAGCTTTCTTT
>TRBD1|TRBV7-2|TRBJ1-2|.
CASSPTTGLEYGYTF
TGTGCCAGCAGCCCAACGACAGGGTTGGAGTATGGCTACACCTTC
>TRBD1|TRBV6-5|TRBJ1-3|.
CASSYSGQGTGNTIYF
TGTGCCAGCAGTTACTCGGGACAGGGGACTGGAAACACCATATATTTT
>TRBD1|TRBV5-1|TRBJ2-1|.
CASSRGTGDNEQFF
TGCGCCAGCAGCCGAGGGACAGGGGACAATGAGCAGTTCTTC
>.|TRBV4-1|TRBJ2-3|.
CASSRSRDLTASTDTQYF
TGCGCCAGCAGCCGTAGCCGGGACTTAACTGCTTCCACAGATACGCAGTATTTT
>TRBD1|TRBV5-1|TRBJ1-1|.
CASSHGTANTEAFF
TGCGCCAGCAGCCATGGGACAGCCAACACTGAAGCTTTCTTT
>.|TRBV14|TRBJ2-3|.
CASSQDAAVSTDTQYF
TGTGCCAGCAGCCAAGACGCTGCGGTGAGCACAGATACGCAGTATTTT
>.|TRBV6-6|TRBJ2-5|.
CASSYSETQYF
TGTGCCAGCAGTTACAGCGAGACCCAGTACTTC
>.|TRBV6-5|TRBJ1-1|.
CASSPDRRGTEAFF
TGTGCCAGCAGTCCAGACAGACGAGGCACTGAAGCTTTCTTT
>TRBD1|TRBV2|TRBJ1-2|.
CASSELEGQVYGYTF
TGTGCCAGCAGTGAGTTAGAGGGACAGGTCTATGGCTACACCTTC
>TRBD2|TRBV2|TRBJ2-5|.
CASSASSSGVGVRETQYF
TGTGCCAGCAGTGCAAGTTCTAGCGGCGTAGGGGTGCGGGAGACCCAGTACTTC